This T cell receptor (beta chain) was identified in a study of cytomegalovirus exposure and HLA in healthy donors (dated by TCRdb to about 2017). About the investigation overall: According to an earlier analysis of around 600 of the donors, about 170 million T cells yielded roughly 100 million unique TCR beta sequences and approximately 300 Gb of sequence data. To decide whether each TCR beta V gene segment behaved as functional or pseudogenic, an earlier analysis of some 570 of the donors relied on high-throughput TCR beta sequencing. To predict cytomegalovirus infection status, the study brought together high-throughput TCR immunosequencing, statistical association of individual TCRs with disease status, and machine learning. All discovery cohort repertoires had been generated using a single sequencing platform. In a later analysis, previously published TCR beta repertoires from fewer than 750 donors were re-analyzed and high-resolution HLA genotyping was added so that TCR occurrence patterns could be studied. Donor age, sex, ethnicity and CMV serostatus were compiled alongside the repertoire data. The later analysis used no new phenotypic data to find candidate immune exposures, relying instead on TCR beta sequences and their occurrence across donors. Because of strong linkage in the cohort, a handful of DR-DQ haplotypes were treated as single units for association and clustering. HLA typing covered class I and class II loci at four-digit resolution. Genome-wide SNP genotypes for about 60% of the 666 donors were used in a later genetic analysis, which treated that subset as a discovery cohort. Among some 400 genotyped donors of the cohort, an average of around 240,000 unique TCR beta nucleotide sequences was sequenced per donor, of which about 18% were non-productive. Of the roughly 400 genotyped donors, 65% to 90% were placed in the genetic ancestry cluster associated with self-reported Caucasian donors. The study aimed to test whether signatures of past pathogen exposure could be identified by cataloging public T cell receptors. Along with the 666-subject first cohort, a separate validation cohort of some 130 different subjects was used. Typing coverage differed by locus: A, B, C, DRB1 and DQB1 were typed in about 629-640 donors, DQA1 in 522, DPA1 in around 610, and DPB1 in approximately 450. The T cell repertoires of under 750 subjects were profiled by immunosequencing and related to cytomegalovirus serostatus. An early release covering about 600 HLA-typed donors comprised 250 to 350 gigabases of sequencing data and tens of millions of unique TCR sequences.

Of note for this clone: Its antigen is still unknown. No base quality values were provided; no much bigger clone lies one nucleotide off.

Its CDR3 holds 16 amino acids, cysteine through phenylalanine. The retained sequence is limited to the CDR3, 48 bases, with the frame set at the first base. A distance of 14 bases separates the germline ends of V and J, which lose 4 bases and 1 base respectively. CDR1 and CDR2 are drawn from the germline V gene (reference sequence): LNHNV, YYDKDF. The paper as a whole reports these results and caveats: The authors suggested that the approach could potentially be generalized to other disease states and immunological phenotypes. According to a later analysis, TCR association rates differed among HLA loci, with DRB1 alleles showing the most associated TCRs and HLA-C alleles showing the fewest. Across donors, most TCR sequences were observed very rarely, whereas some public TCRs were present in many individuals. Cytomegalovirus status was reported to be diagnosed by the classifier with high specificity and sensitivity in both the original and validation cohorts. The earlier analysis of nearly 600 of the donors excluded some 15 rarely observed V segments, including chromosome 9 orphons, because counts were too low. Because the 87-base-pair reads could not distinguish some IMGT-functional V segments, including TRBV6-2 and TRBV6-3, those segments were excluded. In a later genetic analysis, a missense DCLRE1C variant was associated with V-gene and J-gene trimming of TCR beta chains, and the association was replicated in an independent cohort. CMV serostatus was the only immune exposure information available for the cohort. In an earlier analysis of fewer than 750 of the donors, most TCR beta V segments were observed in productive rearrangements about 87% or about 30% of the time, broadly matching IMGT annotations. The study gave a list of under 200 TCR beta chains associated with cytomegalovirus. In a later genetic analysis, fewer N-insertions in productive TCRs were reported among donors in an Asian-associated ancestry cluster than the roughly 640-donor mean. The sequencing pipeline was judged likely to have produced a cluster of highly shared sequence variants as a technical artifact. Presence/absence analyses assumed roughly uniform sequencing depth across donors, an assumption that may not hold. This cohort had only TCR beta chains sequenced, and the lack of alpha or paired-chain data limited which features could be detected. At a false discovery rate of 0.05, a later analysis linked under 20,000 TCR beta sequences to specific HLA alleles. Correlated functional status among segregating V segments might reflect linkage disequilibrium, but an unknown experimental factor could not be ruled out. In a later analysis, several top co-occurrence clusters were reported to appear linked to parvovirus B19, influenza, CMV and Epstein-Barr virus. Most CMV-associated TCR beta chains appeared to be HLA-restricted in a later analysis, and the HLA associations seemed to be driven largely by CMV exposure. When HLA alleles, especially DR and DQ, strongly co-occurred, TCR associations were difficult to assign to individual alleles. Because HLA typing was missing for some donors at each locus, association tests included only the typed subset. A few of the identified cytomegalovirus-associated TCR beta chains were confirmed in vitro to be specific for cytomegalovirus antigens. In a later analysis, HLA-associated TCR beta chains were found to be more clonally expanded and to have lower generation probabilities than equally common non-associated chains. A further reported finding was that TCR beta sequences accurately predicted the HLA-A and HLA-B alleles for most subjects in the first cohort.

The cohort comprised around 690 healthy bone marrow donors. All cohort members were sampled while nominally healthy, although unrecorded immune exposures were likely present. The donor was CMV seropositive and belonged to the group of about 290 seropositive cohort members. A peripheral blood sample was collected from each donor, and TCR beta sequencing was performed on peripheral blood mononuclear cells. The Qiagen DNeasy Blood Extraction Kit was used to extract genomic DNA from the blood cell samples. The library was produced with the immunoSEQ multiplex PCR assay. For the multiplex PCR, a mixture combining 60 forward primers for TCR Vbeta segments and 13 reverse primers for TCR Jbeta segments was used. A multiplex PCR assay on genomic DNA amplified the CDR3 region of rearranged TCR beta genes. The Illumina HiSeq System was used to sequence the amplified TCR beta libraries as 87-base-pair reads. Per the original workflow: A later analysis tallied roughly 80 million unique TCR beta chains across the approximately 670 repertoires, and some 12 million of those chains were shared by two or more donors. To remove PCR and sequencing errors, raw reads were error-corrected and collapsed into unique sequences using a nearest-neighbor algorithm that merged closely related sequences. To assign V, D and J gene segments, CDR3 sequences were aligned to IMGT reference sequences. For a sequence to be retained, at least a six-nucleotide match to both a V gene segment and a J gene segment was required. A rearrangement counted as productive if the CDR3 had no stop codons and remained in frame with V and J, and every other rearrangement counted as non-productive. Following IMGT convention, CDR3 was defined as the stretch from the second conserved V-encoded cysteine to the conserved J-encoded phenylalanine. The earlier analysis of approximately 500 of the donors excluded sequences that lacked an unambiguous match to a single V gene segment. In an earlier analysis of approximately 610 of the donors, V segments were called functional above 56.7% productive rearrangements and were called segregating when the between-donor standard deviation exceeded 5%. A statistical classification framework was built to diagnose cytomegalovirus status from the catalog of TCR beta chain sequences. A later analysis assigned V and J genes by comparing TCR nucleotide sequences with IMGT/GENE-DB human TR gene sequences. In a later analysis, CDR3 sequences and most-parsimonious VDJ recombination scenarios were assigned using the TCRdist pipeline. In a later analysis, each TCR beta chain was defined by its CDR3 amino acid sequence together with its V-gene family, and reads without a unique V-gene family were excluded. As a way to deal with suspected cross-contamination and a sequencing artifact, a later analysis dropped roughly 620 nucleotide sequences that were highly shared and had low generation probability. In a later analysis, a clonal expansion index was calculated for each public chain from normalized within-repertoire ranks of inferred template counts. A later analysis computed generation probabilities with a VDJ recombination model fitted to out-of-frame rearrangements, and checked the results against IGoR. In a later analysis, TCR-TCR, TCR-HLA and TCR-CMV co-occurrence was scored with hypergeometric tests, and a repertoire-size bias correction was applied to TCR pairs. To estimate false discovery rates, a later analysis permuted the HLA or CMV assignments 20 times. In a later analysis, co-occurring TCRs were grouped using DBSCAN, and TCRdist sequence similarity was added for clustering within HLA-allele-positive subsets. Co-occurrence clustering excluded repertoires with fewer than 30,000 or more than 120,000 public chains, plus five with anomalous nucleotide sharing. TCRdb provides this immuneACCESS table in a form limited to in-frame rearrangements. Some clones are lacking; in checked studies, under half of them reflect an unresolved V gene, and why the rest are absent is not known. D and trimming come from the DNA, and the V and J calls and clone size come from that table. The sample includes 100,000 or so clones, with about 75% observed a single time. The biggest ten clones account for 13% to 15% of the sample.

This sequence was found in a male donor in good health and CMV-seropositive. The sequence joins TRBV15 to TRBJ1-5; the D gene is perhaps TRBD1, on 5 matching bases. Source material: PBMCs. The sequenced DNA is TGTGCCACCAGCAAACGTGCCAGGGCCAGCAATCAGCCCCAGCATTTT. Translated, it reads CATSKRARASNQPQHF. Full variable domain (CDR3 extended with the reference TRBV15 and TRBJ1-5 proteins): DAMVIQNPRYQVTQFGKPVTLSCSQTLNHNVMYWYQQKSSQAPKLLFHYYDKDFNNEADTPDNFQSRRPNTSFCFLDIRSPGLGDTAMYLCATSKRARASNQPQHFGDGTRLSIL.